This paragraph covers one T cell receptor (beta chain) sequence. Its antigen is not identified. This specimen comes from a study of OX40 agonist ivuxolimab in advanced cancers. Study at large: All patients had ivuxolimab intravenously every 2 weeks at 0.01 to 10 mg/kg. Study-wide points: The antigen specificity of the peripheral T cells (those that were expanded) was not determined. Mean expanded clone counts were higher in CD8+ than CD4+ T cells.

Clones were read by immunoSEQ multiplex PCR, and TCRdb kept only the in-frame ones, dropping some. The table has roughly 40,000 clones, 82% seen once. V dropped 0 bases and J dropped 7 bases, with 15 bases sitting between them. CDR1 is MNHEY, CDR2 SVGAGI, per germline. The CDR3 totals 16 residues. This receptor was taken from an adult with an advanced solid tumor such as melanoma, head and neck, liver or kidney cancer. The chain recombines TRBV6-5 with TRBJ1-4, with TRBD1 as a possible D gene (5 bases). This material consisted of CD4+ or CD8+ T cells sorted from blood, taken in a trial of the OX40 agonist ivuxolimab. The chain's CDR3 is CASSYSAAGTGEKLFF. The CDR3 nucleotides read TGTGCCAGCAGTTACTCGGCGGCTGGGACTGGTGAAAAACTGTTTTTT.